This T cell receptor beta chain is drawn from a study of Tregs in tolerant kidney transplant recipients (dated by TCRdb to between 2018 and 2020). For context, the study as a whole: The study used TCRbeta sequencing to identify donor-specific regulatory T cells before combined kidney and bone marrow transplantation, then tracked those cells after transplant. The investigation overall reported the following: For some patients, the PCR primers changed as time went on, which meant samples from those patients could not be compared with one another at the nucleotide level. The study was limited by small patient numbers, and the findings need validation in larger populations and under other immunosuppression protocols. Expanding Tregs with activated donor B cells appeared to identify the most biologically relevant and donor-specific TCRbeta repertoire. Donor-specific Treg expansion exceeded global Treg expansion in tolerant patients, suggesting antigen-driven rather than nonspecific expansion. Although technical replication error seemed to be minimal, the question of biological reproducibility was not addressed directly.

Related donors were used in the transplants with nonmyeloablative bone marrow transplantation, and mixed chimerism was transient in the human trials. Thawed PBMCs were FACS-sorted into unstimulated Tregs (CD4+CD25+CD127-), CD4+ non-Tregs (CD4+CD25-), CD4 cells and CD8 cells. The patients were a handful of recipients of combined kidney and bone marrow transplants from the ITN036ST trial, and samples were available only for these trial subjects. Healthy control blood was processed to PBMCs by Ficoll density gradient and cryopreserved, and patient PBMCs were collected before and after transplant. Including the terminal cysteine and phenylalanine, the CDR3 comprises 16 residues. Only CDR3 DNA remains: 48 bases, in frame from the first base. Trimming takes 1 base off V and 6 bases off J; junction bases not matched to a gene: 8. CDR1 and CDR2 are read off the germline V gene as SGHNT and YENEEA. For TCRbeta CDR3 sequencing, genomic DNA was extracted from sorted cells using the QIAGEN DNeasy Blood and Tissue Kit. Through immunoSEQ, high-throughput TCRbeta CDR3 sequencing was done commercially, including PCR amplification with internal controls and bias correction. In the paper's pipeline: Unique productive TCRbeta sequences were defined by CDR3 nucleotide sequence when primers matched and otherwise by CDR3 amino acid sequence together with Vbeta and Jbeta genes. Sorting error was corrected by removing sequences shared between sorted populations at a frequency ratio of 2:1 or less, and the remaining shared sequences were assigned to the higher population. Sequences were defined as donor-reactive when expanded at least 5-fold in CFSE-low cells versus unstimulated cells and present at a frequency of at least 0.01% in CFSE-low cells. Repertoire divergence was quantified by Jensen-Shannon divergence using the top 100 TCRbeta sequences ranked by frequency. When a sample had multiple sequencing runs, each run was corrected for sorting error separately and the runs were then pooled. Drawn from immuneACCESS, this table holds only the in-frame rearrangements with V and J called that TCRdb kept. Clones are partly lost; checked studies trace under half to an unresolved V gene and leave the rest unexplained. V and J calls and clone size are copied from that table; D and trimming were computed from the DNA. The sample data list about 81,000 clones, and 91% of these were observed just once. Of the sample, roughly 1.6% is held by the ten largest clones.

Note on this clone: There is no known antigen for this receptor. Per-base qualities were not stored, and no clone one base away is much larger.

The chain is assembled from TRBV11-3 and TRBJ1-2; the junction holds 10 bases that match TRBD1. The sequence came from a human patient who received a combined kidney and bone marrow transplant. Some T cells may have been brought in with the graft after a transplant. The sequencing used CD4+ T cells from blood (PBMCs), collected 24 months after the transplant. The DNA sequence follows: TGTGCCAGCAGCTTAGTTCCGGGACAGGGGTTGCATGGCTACACCTTC. Its translation reads: CASSLVPGQGLHGYTF.